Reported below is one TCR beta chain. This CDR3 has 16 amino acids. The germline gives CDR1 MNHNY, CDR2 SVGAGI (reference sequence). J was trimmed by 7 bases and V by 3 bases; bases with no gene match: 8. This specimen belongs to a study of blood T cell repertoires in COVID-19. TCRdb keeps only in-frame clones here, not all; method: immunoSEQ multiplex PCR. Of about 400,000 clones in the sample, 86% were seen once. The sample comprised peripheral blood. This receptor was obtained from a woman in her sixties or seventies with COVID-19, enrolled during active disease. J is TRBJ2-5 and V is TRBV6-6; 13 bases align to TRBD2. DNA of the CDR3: TGTGCCAGCAGTTATACTAGCGGGGGGGTCCCGTGGACCCAGTACTTC. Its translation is CASSYTSGGVPWTQYF.